The rows below give T cell receptor beta chains drawn from one sample of a study of blood T cell repertoires in COVID-19. The table came from immunoSEQ multiplex PCR; TCRdb's copy has only in-frame clones and leaves some out. The profile shows about 130,000 clones, approximately 80% of them singletons. Input material: peripheral blood. These receptor sequences come from a man older than 75 with acute or convalescent COVID-19. Both conserved end residues are part of each CDR3. Each record gives: clone size, J gene, V gene, D gene, CDR3 DNA, CDR3 protein. A D gene is named only where the DNA matches it firmly. Rows may omit the clone size; those that give it use once, few, many or a size class.

-,TRBJ2-7,TRBV5-6,-,TGTGCCAGCAGCTTGGGGTCTGCGGGGTCCTACGAGCAGTACTTC,CASSLGSAGSYEQYF
-,TRBJ2-3,TRBV19,TRBD2,TGTGCCAGTAGTACCGGGACTAGCGGGGGTAGAGATACGCAGTATTTT,CASSTGTSGGRDTQYF
-,TRBJ1-5,TRBV5-6,-,TGTGCCAGCAGCTTGGGGGCAGGGTCAAGCAATCAGCCCCAGCATTTT,CASSLGAGSSNQPQHF
-,TRBJ1-1,TRBV10-1,TRBD1,TGCGCCATCAAATCCCTGCGGGGACAGGGTTCTTTTGATCCTGAAGCTTTCTTT,CAIKSLRGQGSFDPEAFF
many,TRBJ2-3,TRBV5-1,TRBD1,TGCGCCAGCAGCAGAGCCGGGACAGGGGCCACAGATACGCAGTATTTT,CASSRAGTGATDTQYF
-,TRBJ2-4,TRBV9,-,TGTGCCAGCGCCCAAGGCGCGGGAAACATTCAGTACTTC,CASAQGAGNIQYF
-,TRBJ2-7,TRBV9,-,TGTGCCAGCAGCGCCTGGGGGGCAGGGCGGGAGGAGCAGTACTTC,CASSAWGAGREEQYF
once,TRBJ2-5,TRBV7-2,-,TGTGCCAGCAGCCTAACAGGGTACCAAGAGACCCAGTACTTC,CASSLTGYQETQYF
-,TRBJ2-7,TRBV9,-,-,CASSVVAAGQTYEQYFSGDEQYF
-,TRBJ1-3,TRBV20-1,-,TGCAGTGCTTCATTTGGAAACACCATATATTTT,CSASFGNTIYF
few,TRBJ1-5,TRBV6-6,TRBD1,TGTGCCAGCAGTCCGGGACAGGGACATCGGGGTAGCAATCAGCCCCAGCATTTT,CASSPGQGHRGSNQPQHF
-,TRBJ2-5,TRBV30,-,TGTGCCTGGAGTGAACCGCCCAGGGGCCCAGAGACCCAGTACTTC,CAWSEPPRGPETQYF
-,TRBJ2-7,TRBV7-2,TRBD2,TGTGCCAGCAGCTTCAACGGGGGGGGCTTCGACGAGCAGTACTTC,CASSFNGGGFDEQYF
-,TRBJ2-7,TRBV4-2,-,TGTGCCAGCAGCCAAGATCGGACTACAGCCTACGAGCAGTACTTC,CASSQDRTTAYEQYF
-,TRBJ2-3,TRBV19,-,TGTGCCAGTAGTATAGGAGGGCAGACCACAGATACGCAGTATTTT,CASSIGGQTTDTQYF
few,TRBJ2-2,TRBV2,-,TGTGCCAGCAGGACAGAGATCACCGGGGAGCTGTTTTTT,CASRTEITGELFF
-,TRBJ2-1,TRBV24-1,TRBD1,TGTGCCATCATCGGGACAGGGATTTACAATGAGCAGTTCTTC,CAIIGTGIYNEQFF
few,TRBJ2-5,TRBV27,-,TGTGCCAGCAGTTCCCTAGGAGTATGGAACTTC,CASSSLGVWNF
-,TRBJ1-6,TRBV28,-,TGTGCCAGCAGTTCGACCCCCCCGTTCGGTTTTTCTGGGAGTTCACCCCTCCACTTT,CASSSTPPFGFSGSSPLHF
-,TRBJ1-3,TRBV3-1/TRBV3-2,TRBD1,TGTGCCAGCAGCCTCACAGGGGATGGAAACACCATATATTTT,CASSLTGDGNTIYF
-,TRBJ2-7,TRBV5-1,TRBD1,TGCGCCAGCACCCCTGGACAGGACTCCTACGAGCAGTACTTC,CASTPGQDSYEQYF
many,TRBJ1-5,TRBV6-2/TRBV6-3,-,TGTGCCAGCAGTTACTCGGGGGCGCTTAGCAATCAGCCCCAGCATTTT,CASSYSGALSNQPQHF
once,TRBJ2-3,TRBV5-1,-,TGCGCCAGCAGCTTGGTTACTCTTGCCACAGATACGCAGTATTTT,CASSLVTLATDTQYF
-,TRBJ2-2,TRBV27,TRBD1,TGTGCCAGCAGTTCGCCTGACAGGGGGTTGTGGACCGGGGAGCTGTTTTTT,CASSSPDRGLWTGELFF
-,TRBJ2-3,TRBV3-1/TRBV3-2,-,TGTGCCAGCAGCCAAAGCAGCGGCACAGATACGCAGTATTTT,CASSQSSGTDTQYF
-,TRBJ2-7,TRBV14,TRBD2,TGTGCCAGCAGCCAAATTAGCGGGGATTACGAGCAGTACTTC,CASSQISGDYEQYF
-,TRBJ1-2,TRBV2,-,TGTGCCAGCAGAGCGGGCCTTAGTGCGGGGAGGCACTATGGCTACACCTTC,CASRAGLSAGRHYGYTF
-,TRBJ1-6,TRBV7-2,TRBD1,TGTGCCAGCAGCTTAGTAGTCTCGGACAGGTGGTTCAATTCACCCCTCCACTTT,CASSLVVSDRWFNSPLHF
-,TRBJ1-6,TRBV6-1,-,TGTGCCAGCAGTGACCAGGGTGTGAATTCACCCCTCCACTTT,CASSDQGVNSPLHF
-,TRBJ1-4,TRBV6-5,TRBD1,TGTGCCAGCAGTTCTACATTCGGGACAGAAAATGAAAAACTGTTTTTT,CASSSTFGTENEKLFF
-,TRBJ2-7,TRBV12-3/TRBV12-4,-,TGTGCCAGCCCTGCCTCCGGGAACCAAGAGCAGTACTTC,CASPASGNQEQYF
few,TRBJ1-5,TRBV5-1,-,TGCGCCAGCAGCTTGGAGGGCAGGGGCAAGCCCCAGCATTTT,CASSLEGRGKPQHF
few,TRBJ1-3,TRBV7-2,TRBD1,TGTGCCAGCAGCCAGGGACAGACTGGAAACACCATATATTTT,CASSQGQTGNTIYF
-,TRBJ1-2,TRBV7-8,TRBD1,TGTGCCAGCAGCCGAGGGGACAGGGTGGGTTTAGATGGCTACACCTTC,CASSRGDRVGLDGYTF
few,TRBJ2-2,TRBV3-1/TRBV3-2,-,TGTGCCAGCAGCCCCCAGGACACCGGGGAGCTGTTTTTT,CASSPQDTGELFF
-,TRBJ1-1,TRBV2,TRBD1,TGTGCCAGCAGGGGGACAGAGAACACTGAAGCTTTCTTT,CASRGTENTEAFF
-,TRBJ2-1,TRBV18,TRBD1,TGTGCCAGCCGCGGGACAGGGTACGATGAGCAGTTCTTC,CASRGTGYDEQFF
-,TRBJ2-5,TRBV29-1,-,TGCAGCGTCCGAGTAAGGGGGGGTAAAGAGACCCAGTACTTC,CSVRVRGGKETQYF
-,TRBJ1-3,TRBV3-1/TRBV3-2,-,TGTGCCAGCAGCCAAGATAGAGTTACTGGAAACACCATATATTTT,CASSQDRVTGNTIYF
once,TRBJ2-3,TRBV5-1,TRBD2,TGCGCCAGCAGCTTGGGAGCGGGGGGCGGGACAGATACGCAGTATTTT,CASSLGAGGGTDTQYF
-,TRBJ2-7,TRBV5-1,TRBD1,TGCGCCAGCAGTAGCGATACAGGGGGCGTATCTGGATACGAGCAGTACTTC,CASSSDTGGVSGYEQYF
-,TRBJ2-2,TRBV10-3,-,TGTGCCATCAGTGAGTCGATTATAAGGGGAACCGGGGAGCTGTTTTTT,CAISESIIRGTGELFF
-,TRBJ1-5,TRBV28,-,TGTGCCAGCAGTTTGGTGAAGGGAGGTAGCAATCAGCCCCAGCATTTT,CASSLVKGGSNQPQHF
-,TRBJ1-4,TRBV6-1,-,TGTGCCAGCAGTCAGGCGGGTGAAAAACTGTTTTTT,CASSQAGEKLFF
-,TRBJ1-2,TRBV7-9,-,TGTGCCAGCAGCTTAGCAGGGACTTATGGCTACACCTTC,CASSLAGTYGYTF
once,TRBJ2-2,TRBV5-6,TRBD1,TGTGCCAGCAGCCCAGGACAGGGTCGCACCGGGGAGCTGTTTTTT,CASSPGQGRTGELFF
-,TRBJ2-7,TRBV18,TRBD1,TGTGCCAGCTCACCACCGGGACAGGGGGCTTACGAGCAGTACTTC,CASSPPGQGAYEQYF
-,TRBJ2-1,TRBV9,TRBD2,TGTGCCAGCAGCGTAGGCGTAACTAGCGGTAACAATGAGCAGTTCTTC,CASSVGVTSGNNEQFF
once,TRBJ1-2,TRBV28,-,TGTGCCAGCGGACCCCAGGGGCTCAGTGGCTATGGCTACACCTTC,CASGPQGLSGYGYTF
-,TRBJ2-5,TRBV24-1,TRBD2,TGTGCCACCAGTGATCCCCTGCGGGGGGGCCTCGAGACCCAGTACTTC,CATSDPLRGGLETQYF
-,TRBJ2-2,TRBV5-1,TRBD1,TGCGCCAGCAGCTCGGACAGGCCACACACCGGGGAGCTGTTTTTT,CASSSDRPHTGELFF
-,TRBJ2-1,TRBV2,-,TGTGCCAGTGTCCTGGCCAACAATGAGCAGTTCTTC,CASVLANNEQFF